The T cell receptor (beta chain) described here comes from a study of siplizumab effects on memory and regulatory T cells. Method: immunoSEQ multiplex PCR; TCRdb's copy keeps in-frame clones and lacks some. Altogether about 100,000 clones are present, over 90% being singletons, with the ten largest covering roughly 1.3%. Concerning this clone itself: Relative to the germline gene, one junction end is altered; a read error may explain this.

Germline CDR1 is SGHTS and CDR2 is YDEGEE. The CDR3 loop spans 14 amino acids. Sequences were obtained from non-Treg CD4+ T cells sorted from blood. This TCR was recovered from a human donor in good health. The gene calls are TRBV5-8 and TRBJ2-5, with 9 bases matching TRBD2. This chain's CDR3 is CASRLGTSTGEQYF. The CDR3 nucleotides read TGTGCCAGCAGGTTGGGGACTAGCACGGGGGAGCAGTACTTC.